This passage covers 24 T cell receptor beta chains from one sample sequenced in a study of cytomegalovirus exposure and HLA in healthy donors. A multiplex PCR was run with 60 Vbeta primers and 13 Jbeta primers. Generated by immunoSEQ multiplex PCR, the TCRdb table keeps only in-frame clones and is missing some. The table has some 130,000 clones, about four fifths seen once; the top ten hold 0.7%. Material: PBMCs. The receptors derive from a man between 18 and 35 years old in good health and CMV-seronegative.

V gene TRBV6-1 combines with J gene TRBJ1-4; perhaps TRBD1 as D (6 bases). Trimming left V 0 bases short and J 8 bases short, with 10 bases between. The CDR3 has 14 amino acids. The germline CDR1 and CDR2 sequences are MNHNS and SASEGT. The CDR3 nucleotides are TGTGCCAGCAGTGAAGCGTGGGGGCCCGAAAAACTGTTTTTT. Translation: CASSEAWGPEKLFF.

The chain has TRBV7-2 and TRBJ1-4, with 7 positions matching TRBD1. The germline V gene encodes CDR1 SGHTA and CDR2 FQGNSA. J gave up 5 bases and V 5 bases, and 8 bases lay outside the gene matches. The CDR3 has 15 residues. The CDR3 DNA sequence: TGTGCCAGCAGCCCTTGGGACAGTTCGAATGAAAAACTGTTTTTT. Amino acid sequence: CASSPWDSSNEKLFF. The full variable domain, with the rest looked up from reference TRBV7-2 and TRBJ1-4, is GAGVSQSPSNKVTEKGKDVELRCDPISGHTALYWYRQSLGQGLEFLIYFQGNSAPDKSGLPSDRFSAERTGGSVSTLTIQRTQQEDSAVYLCASSPWDSSNEKLFFGSGTQLSVL.

The chain carries TRBV27 and TRBJ1-5, with D possibly being TRBD1 (5 bases). From germline, CDR1 is MNHEY and CDR2 SMNVEV (reference sequence). The ends were cut back, 6 bases at V and 0 bases at J, with 24 bases in the middle. The CDR3 sequence is 19 residues long. The CDR3: CASSNNLRPGFNSNQPQHF. The CDR3 nucleotides are TGTGCCAGCAGCAATAATTTACGTCCAGGGTTCAATAGCAATCAGCCCCAGCATTTT.

The chain couples TRBV6-1 to TRBJ2-3; a weak D match, TRBD2 (5 bases). This CDR3 region has 14 residues. The V gene's germline CDR1 is MNHNS and CDR2 SASEGT. Trimming shortened V by 8 bases and J by 2 bases, and 14 bases separated the two germline ends. CDR3 sequence reads: CASGGLGYTDTQYF. CDR3 in DNA: TGTGCCAGCGGCGGACTCGGTTACACAGATACGCAGTATTTT.

The rearrangement uses TRBV6-1 and TRBJ1-6; 8 bases agree with TRBD1. Germline-derived CDR1 and CDR2 are MNHNS and SASEGT. This CDR3 is built from 14 residues. The junction had 6 bases not matched to a gene; V was cut back by 4 bases and J by 10 bases. The CDR3 region is CASSVGQGGSPLHF. The CDR3 DNA is TGTGCCAGCAGTGTTGGACAGGGCGGATCACCCCTCCACTTT.

The chain has TRBV5-5 and TRBJ2-1, with D possibly being TRBD1 (6 bases). V lost 6 bases and J lost 9, with 19 bases in between. This CDR3 spans 14 amino acids. The germline V gene has CDR1 SGHKS and CDR2 YYEKEE (reference sequence). The CDR3 here is CASTPRGGDGEQFF. The CDR3 DNA follows: TGTGCCAGCACCCCGAGAGGGGGAGACGGTGAGCAGTTCTTC.

V is TRBV25-1 and J is TRBJ1-5; D is perhaps TRBD1 (6 bases). Germline lookup yields CDR1 MGHDK and CDR2 SYGVNS. Trimming removed 6 bases from V and 7 bases from J, with 19 bases in between. CDR3 size: 15 residues. The CDR3 sequence is CASRRQDWEGQPQHF. The CDR3 bases are TGTGCCAGCAGGCGACAGGATTGGGAGGGGCAGCCCCAGCATTTT.

The chain employs TRBV5-1 and TRBJ2-7, with 13 bases aligning to TRBD2. The CDR3 consists of 15 residues. V shed 3 bases and J 3 bases; nucleotides not matched to a gene: 3. CDR1 is SGHRS and CDR2 is YFSETQ in the germline V gene. This chain's CDR3 is CASSSGLAGVYEQYF. CDR3 bases: TGCGCCAGCAGCTCCGGACTAGCGGGGGTCTACGAGCAGTACTTC. The variable domain in full, with the rest retrieved from reference TRBV5-1 and TRBJ2-7, is KAGVTQTPRYLIKTRGQQVTLSCSPISGHRSVSWYQQTPGQGLQFLFEYFSETQRNKGNFPGRFSGRQFSNSRSEMNVSTLELGDSALYLCASSSGLAGVYEQYFGPGTRLTVT.

The chain couples TRBV7-2 to TRBJ1-2; 10 bases are a match to TRBD1. V lost 4 bases, J lost 7 bases, and 6 bases stayed unmatched. CDR3 size: 14 residues. Germline CDR1 is SGHTA and CDR2 is FQGNSA. The CDR3 is CASSSGTGERGYTF. The CDR3 nucleotides read TGTGCCAGCAGCTCCGGGACAGGGGAACGTGGCTACACCTTC.

This clone was found a few times. The J gene is TRBJ2-6, the V gene TRBV28; D may be TRBD1 (5 bases). V was cut by 5 bases and J by 2 bases, with 13 bases left in between. CDR1 MDHEN and CDR2 SYDVKM come from the germline V gene. The CDR3 length is 16 residues. This chain's CDR3 is CASSQIDSPGANVLTF. The CDR3 coding sequence is TGTGCCAGCAGTCAAATCGACAGCCCTGGGGCCAACGTCCTGACTTTC.

The chain carries TRBV10-1 and TRBJ1-5; weak D call: TRBD1 (6 bases). V lost 11 bases and J 0 bases, leaving 26 bases between the germline ends. The germline CDR1 and CDR2 sequences are WNHNN and SYGVQD (reference sequence). The CDR3 covers 18 residues. In DNA, the CDR3 is TGCGCCCCACTACGATTACAGGGCGAGGGGAATAGCAATCAGCCCCAGCATTTT. It specifies CAPLRLQGEGNSNQPQHF.

The CDR3 sequence: CASSPERNNEQFF. The CDR3, as DNA: TGCGCCAGCAGTCCGGAGCGGAACAATGAGCAGTTCTTC. The rearrangement links TRBV5-1 to TRBJ2-1, with a tentative D call TRBD2 (5 bases). V lost 5 bases to trimming and J lost 5 bases, with 11 bases between them. From germline, CDR1 is SGHRS and CDR2 YFSETQ. This CDR3 spans 13 amino acids. Combining the CDR3 with reference TRBV5-1 and TRBJ2-1 gives the whole variable domain KAGVTQTPRYLIKTRGQQVTLSCSPISGHRSVSWYQQTPGQGLQFLFEYFSETQRNKGNFPGRFSGRQFSNSRSEMNVSTLELGDSALYLCASSPERNNEQFFGPGTRLTVL.

Comment on this clone: One junction end disagrees with the germline gene, perhaps due to a read error. Other nucleotide sequences from this sample produce the same CDR3. The CDR3, as DNA: TGCGCCGGATCTCGGGGGGGCGATGAAAAACTGTTTTTT. It is translated as CAGSRGGDEKLFF. The chain employs TRBV19 and TRBJ1-4, with TRBD1 as a possible D gene (6 bases). The CDR3 has 13 residues. The germline gives CDR1 LNHDA, CDR2 SQIVND (reference sequence).

In its sample, this clone was seen a few times. The rearrangement links TRBV2 to TRBJ2-6, with 7 bases that match TRBD2. CDR3 length: 17 residues. CDR1 is SNHLY and CDR2 is FYNNEI in the germline V gene. With V trimmed by 6 bases and J by 0 bases, 8 bases remained unmatched. The CDR3 bases are TGTGCCAGCAGGGAGGCTAGCGGCCACTCTGGGGCCAACGTCCTGACTTTC. It yields the protein CASREASGHSGANVLTF.

V and J are TRBV7-9 and TRBJ1-2; TRBD1 matches at 9 bases. The CDR3 is made up of 14 amino acids. V dropped 2 bases and J dropped 6; count of bases not matched to a gene: 4. CDR1 is SEHNR and CDR2 is FQNEAQ in the germline V gene (reference sequence). The CDR3, as DNA: TGTGCCAGCAGCTTAAGGGACAGGGTCAATGGCTACACCTTC. It is translated as CASSLRDRVNGYTF. The complete variable domain, with remaining parts taken from reference TRBV7-9 and TRBJ1-2, reads DTGVSQNPRHKITKRGQNVTFRCDPISEHNRLYWYRQTLGQGPEFLTYFQNEAQLEKSRLLSDRFSAERPKGSFSTLEIQRTEQGDSAMYLCASSLRDRVNGYTFGSGTRLTVV.

The chain uses TRBV5-1 and TRBJ2-1; 15 bases are a match to TRBD2. V lost 7 bases to trimming and J lost 6 bases; unmatched junction nucleotides: 2. Germline CDR1 reads SGHRS; CDR2 reads YFSETQ. CDR3 length equals 14 residues. CDR3 amino acids: CASRTSGGGNEQFF. CDR3 nucleotide sequence: TGCGCCAGCCGGACTAGCGGGGGGGGCAATGAGCAGTTCTTC.

This chain uses TRBV7-8 with TRBJ1-3, with D maybe TRBD1 (5 bases). Trimming removed 1 base at V and 0 bases at J, with 7 bases between. Germline lookup yields CDR1 SGHVS and CDR2 FQNEAQ. The CDR3 spans 15 residues. The CDR3 sequence: CASSLEGISGNTIYF. CDR3 in DNA: TGTGCCAGCAGCTTAGAGGGGATCTCTGGAAACACCATATATTTT.

The rearrangement links TRBV10-3 to TRBJ2-7, with D perhaps matching TRBD1 (6 bases). CDR1 ENHRY and CDR2 SYGVKD come from the germline V gene. The CDR3 covers 14 residues. V shed 7 bases and J shed 2 bases, with 15 bases lying between them. The CDR3 nucleotides read TGTGCCATCACCAGGACAGCTAGCACCTACGAGCAGTACTTC. Its protein product is CAITRTASTYEQYF.

The chain couples TRBV4-3 to TRBJ1-2, with TRBD1 as a possible D gene (5 bases). CDR1 is LGHNA and CDR2 is YSLEER in the germline V gene. V was shortened by 0 bases and J by 4 bases, with 21 bases between the two germline ends. This CDR3 has 18 residues. CDR3: CASSQEAQPRQGLYGYTF. For the CDR3, the DNA is TGCGCCAGCAGCCAAGAAGCCCAGCCCAGGCAGGGCCTCTATGGCTACACCTTC.

This clone was seen once. The chain combines TRBV11-1 with TRBJ2-3, with TRBD1 matching over 7 bases. Germline V lookup: CDR1 SGHAT, CDR2 FQDESV (reference sequence). The CDR3 is 15 amino acids. J gave up 4 bases and V 2 bases, and 6 bases lay outside the gene matches. The CDR3 is CASSLFLQGADTQYF. The CDR3 DNA follows: TGTGCCAGCAGCTTATTCTTGCAGGGGGCAGATACGCAGTATTTT.

The chain couples TRBV27 to TRBJ2-7; D perhaps matches TRBD1 (6 bases). CDR1 and CDR2 (germline): MNHEY, SMNVEV (reference sequence). This CDR3 is 12 amino acids long. V shed 5 bases and J shed 6 bases, with 11 bases lying between them. The CDR3 region is CASSRTASEQYF. The CDR3 region has the DNA TGTGCCAGCAGTCGGACAGCGAGCGAGCAGTACTTC.

This chain links TRBV5-6 with TRBJ2-7, with D possibly being TRBD1 (6 bases). In germline, CDR1 is SGHDT, CDR2 YYEEEE. The CDR3 has 14 amino acids. The V gene lost 3 bases and the J gene lost 7 bases, with 17 bases spanning the gap. This chain's CDR3 is CASSSDRDLREQYF. The CDR3 DNA reads as TGTGCCAGCAGCTCGGACAGAGATCTGAGGGAGCAGTACTTC.

J is TRBJ2-5 and V is TRBV9; 7 bases are shared with TRBD1. This CDR3 has 15 residues. Germline CDR1 is SGDLS and CDR2 is YYNGEE. The V gene end was trimmed by 4 bases and the J gene end by 3 bases; junction bases not matched to a gene: 9. The CDR3 sequence: CASSLTGFDKETQYF. The CDR3 bases are TGTGCCAGCAGCCTGACAGGGTTCGATAAAGAGACCCAGTACTTC.

The chain has TRBV19 and TRBJ1-1, with TRBD1 matching over 7 bases. The CDR3 spans 13 residues. V lost 5 bases to trimming and J lost 7 bases; unmatched junction nucleotides: 7. Germline lookup yields CDR1 LNHDA and CDR2 SQIVND (reference sequence). The CDR3 loop is CASSSPGQIEAFF. The DNA for the CDR3 is TGTGCCAGTAGTTCTCCGGGACAGATTGAAGCTTTCTTT.